In this sample, the clone carrying this TCR beta chain turned up a few times. RNA transcripts were the template for amplifying TCR beta CDR3 regions. The primer set for the first-round RT-PCR of the TCR CDR3 was HTBI. TCRdb reanalysed the multiplex PCR reads using MiXCR and keeps one entry per CDR3 protein. This table holds under 450,000 distinct CDR3 sequences, 15% to 19% found once. CDR3 length: 13 amino acids. CDR1 is DFQATT and CDR2 is SNEGSKA in the germline V gene (reference sequence). J lost 5 bases, V lost 6 bases, and 10 bases had no gene match. This entry comes from a study of T cells in Graves' hyperthyroidism and ophthalmopathy. Among the patients, aged 18 to 65, hyperthyroidism was newly diagnosed and had lasted under 2 months. PBMCs were derived from 10 ml fresh peripheral blood.

The sequenced material came from blood. The source is a woman aged 18-29 years with Graves' hyperthyroidism. The chain couples TRBV20-1 to TRBJ2-7, with TRBD1 matching 7 bases. CDR3 amino acids: CSAPTGPPNEQYF. The CDR3 coding sequence is TGCAGTGCCCCGACAGGGCCTCCCAACGAGCAGTACTTC.